This T cell receptor (beta chain) was observed in a study of OX40 agonist ivuxolimab in advanced cancers. Study observations and caveats: Clonal expansion in partial responders at 0.1-3.0 mg/kg ranked among the lowest. On average, a greater number of expanded clones characterised CD8+ T cells relative to CD4+.

The CDR3 sequence is 15 residues long. Profiling relied on immunoSEQ multiplex PCR, and the TCRdb table lists in-frame clones only, not all of them. This table has roughly 80,000 clones, around four fifths appearing once. Note on this clone: The antigen is undetermined.

The cohort excluded patients with autoimmune disease history or systemic immunosuppression. Baseline, cycle 4 day 1, and cycle 7 day 1 were the blood sampling points. The receptor was isolated from an adult with an advanced solid tumor such as melanoma, head and neck, liver or kidney cancer. Specimen: CD4+ or CD8+ T cells sorted from blood, collected in a trial of the OX40 agonist ivuxolimab. The genes are TRBV21-1 and TRBJ1-1; TRBD1 is taken as the D call from the table, unchecked against the DNA. TRBV21-1 is tagged as a pseudogene. CDR3 coding DNA: TGTGCCAGCAGCAACCTGACAGAGATGAACACTGAAGCTTTCTTT. Residues: CASSNLTEMNTEAFF.